A single sample is the source of the 21 T cell receptor beta chains below, sequenced in a study of blood T cell repertoires in COVID-19. Clones were sequenced by immunoSEQ multiplex PCR, and TCRdb holds only the in-frame ones, with some missing. Seen here are 170,000 or so clones, about 72% observed once, and the top ten hold approximately 15%. The sample comprised PBMCs or T cells enriched from blood (not recorded which). Receptors were obtained from a woman in her forties or fifties who had recovered from COVID-19.

CDR3: CASSPPAGPEAFF. The DNA of the CDR3 is TGTGCCAGCTCACCACCTGCGGGCCCTGAAGCTTTCTTT. The chain links TRBV18 to TRBJ1-1; D gene ambiguous. The ends were cut back, 0 bases at V and 6 bases at J, with 8 bases in the middle. Germline assignment: CDR1 KGHSH and CDR2 LQKENI. CDR3 length: 13 residues.

The chain uses TRBV5-1 and TRBJ2-1; 10 bases map to TRBD1. Germline V lookup: CDR1 SGHRS, CDR2 YFSETQ. The CDR3 consists of 14 residues. V lost 4 bases, J lost 9 bases, and 7 bases stayed unmatched. The CDR3: CASSPGQGMSEQFF. DNA of the CDR3: TGCGCCAGCAGCCCGGGACAGGGGATGTCTGAGCAGTTCTTC.

In this sample, this clone turned up a few times. The chain employs TRBV3-1 (or the pseudogene TRBV3-2) and TRBJ2-4; 11 bases map to TRBD1. The CDR3 runs 14 residues. Trimming at V came to 2 bases and at J to 9 bases, leaving 3 bases not matched to a gene. Germline loops: CDR1 LGHDT, CDR2 YNNKEL (reference sequence). CDR3 loop: CASSQLGQGGIQYF. CDR3 sequence (DNA): TGTGCCAGCAGCCAACTGGGACAGGGGGGCATTCAGTACTTC.

The chain has TRBV4-2 and TRBJ2-3; 7 nucleotides match TRBD2. The CDR3 is made up of 15 amino acids. The V segment lost 5 bases and the J segment 1 base; nucleotides outside the gene matches: 6. Germline CDR1 LGHNA, CDR2 YNFKEQ. The DNA for the CDR3 is TGTGCCAGCAGCGGAACGGCGGGGGGCACAGATACGCAGTATTTT. Its protein product is CASSGTAGGTDTQYF.

The V and J genes are TRBV5-8 and TRBJ1-4; D ambiguous. The V end lost 0 bases, the J end lost 4 bases, and 16 bases lay between the germline ends. The CDR3 contains 17 residues. Germline lookup yields CDR1 SGHTS and CDR2 YDEGEE. The CDR3 sequence: CASSLGPGSEYNEKLFF. In DNA, the CDR3 is TGTGCCAGCAGCTTGGGACCCGGGTCGGAGTATAATGAAAAACTGTTTTTT.

CDR3 sequence: CASSPRGGNNSPLHF. The DNA for the CDR3 is TGTGCCAGCAGCCCCCGCGGAGGAAATAATTCACCCCTCCACTTT. The rearrangement joins TRBV2 to TRBJ1-6; D uncertain. The CDR3 has 15 residues. Germline V gene sequence: CDR1 SNHLY, CDR2 FYNNEI. Trimming cost V 6 bases and J 5 bases, with 14 bases left between them.

The rearrangement joins TRBV15 to TRBJ2-5, with TRBD1 as a possible D gene (7 bases). Germline V CDR1 and CDR2: LNHNV, YYDKDF (reference sequence). V was pared by 3 bases and J by 1 base, with 12 bases between. The CDR3 has 15 residues. CDR3: CATSRQGGGQETQYF. As DNA, the CDR3 is TGTGCCACCAGCAGGCAGGGGGGCGGCCAAGAGACCCAGTACTTC.

The J gene is TRBJ2-7, the V gene TRBV6-6, with D perhaps TRBD1 (5 bases). V lost 2 bases, J lost 6 bases, and 8 bases lay in between. Germline CDR1 MNHNY, CDR2 SVGAGI (reference sequence). The CDR3 has 12 amino acids. The CDR3 coding sequence is TGTGCCAGCAGTTACAGGGGTGGCGAGCAGTACTTC. This encodes CASSYRGGEQYF.

The chain employs TRBV5-5 and TRBJ1-3, with 8 nucleotides matching TRBD1. V trimming: 0 bases; J trimming: 6 bases; junction bases outside the gene matches: 2. CDR3 length equals 14 residues. Germline lookup yields CDR1 SGHKS and CDR2 YYEKEE (reference sequence). CDR3 sequence (DNA): TGTGCCAGCAGCTTGGGGACAGGGATAAACACCATATATTTT. This codes for CASSLGTGINTIYF.

The V call is TRBV5-1, the J call TRBJ2-6; D perhaps matches TRBD2 (6 bases). This CDR3 is built from 16 residues. From germline, CDR1 is SGHRS and CDR2 YFSETQ. Trimming left V 4 bases short and J 0 bases short, with 11 bases between. In nucleotides, the CDR3 is TGCGCCAGCAGCCCGGACGGGGGCTCTGGGGCCAACGTCCTGACTTTC. Residues: CASSPDGGSGANVLTF.

The CDR3 here is CASSLEGAREQYF. CDR3 sequence (DNA): TGTGCCAGCAGCTTGGAGGGGGCGCGGGAGCAGTACTTC. The V and J genes are TRBV5-6 and TRBJ2-7, with 7 bases identical to TRBD1. This CDR3 contains 13 residues. CDR1 and CDR2 (germline): SGHDT, YYEEEE. Trimming at V came to 0 bases and at J to 7 bases, leaving 4 bases not matched to a gene.

The chain carries TRBV11-2 and TRBJ1-4; no clear D gene. CDR3 length equals 11 residues. Looked up from germline, CDR1 is SGHAT and CDR2 is FQNNGV. V was trimmed by 2 bases and J by 8 bases, leaving 3 bases between them. This CDR3 is CASSLTEKLFF. CDR3 nucleotide sequence: TGTGCCAGCAGCTTAACAGAAAAACTGTTTTTT. Combining the CDR3 with reference TRBV11-2 and TRBJ1-4 gives the whole variable domain EAGVAQSPRYKIIEKRQSVAFWCNPISGHATLYWYQQILGQGPKLLIQFQNNGVVDDSQLPKDRFSAERLKGVDSTLKIQPAKLEDSAVYLCASSLTEKLFFGSGTQLSVL.

The chain links TRBV7-2 to TRBJ2-1; 11 nucleotides agree with TRBD1. Germline V CDR1 and CDR2: SGHTA, FQGNSA. The CDR3 covers 17 residues. The J segment lost 4 bases and the V segment lost 4 bases, leaving 9 bases of the junction unmatched. This chain's CDR3 is CASSWGQGGLSYNEQFF. The CDR3, as DNA: TGTGCCAGCAGCTGGGGACAGGGGGGACTATCTTACAATGAGCAGTTCTTC.

The V gene is TRBV28, the J gene TRBJ2-3, with 12 positions matching TRBD1. This CDR3 contains 16 residues. Germline CDR1 MDHEN, CDR2 SYDVKM. Unmatched junction bases numbered 6, after V lost 3 bases and J lost 5 bases. This CDR3 reads CASSFAGTGGKDTQYF. The CDR3 nucleotides are TGTGCCAGCAGTTTTGCCGGGACAGGGGGCAAAGATACGCAGTATTTT.

The chain is built from TRBV3-1 (or the pseudogene TRBV3-2) and TRBJ2-2; TRBD1 aligns across 7 bases. The germline CDR1 and CDR2 sequences are LGHDT and YNNKEL (reference sequence). V lost 6 bases, J lost 3 bases, and 10 bases stayed unmatched. CDR3 length: 16 amino acids. The CDR3 is CASSRRQGGHTGELFF. The CDR3 bases are TGTGCCAGCAGTCGCAGACAGGGCGGTCACACCGGGGAGCTGTTTTTT.

The rearrangement joins TRBV29-1 to TRBJ1-2, with TRBD1 identical over 7 bases. Per germline, CDR1 SQVTM and CDR2 ANQGSEA. The V gene end was trimmed by 4 bases and the J gene end by 5 bases; junction bases not matched to a gene: 10. This CDR3 spans 14 amino acids. Here the CDR3 reads CSVVYRGEGYGYTF. The CDR3 nucleotides are TGCAGCGTTGTTTACAGGGGAGAGGGGTATGGCTACACCTTC.

The chain has TRBV6-1 and TRBJ2-3; 12 bases fit TRBD2. This CDR3 is 16 amino acids long. V was clipped by 4 bases and J by 0 bases; unmatched bases: 2. Germline V CDR1 and CDR2: MNHNS, SASEGT. The CDR3 DNA follows: TGTGCCAGCAGTGTCGGACTAGCGGGAAGCACAGATACGCAGTATTTT. This encodes CASSVGLAGSTDTQYF.

The chain recombines TRBV19 with TRBJ2-1; 10 bases are a match to TRBD2. CDR1 is LNHDA, CDR2 SQIVND, per germline (reference sequence). This CDR3 region has 16 residues. The V and J ends lost 4 bases and 3 bases, in that order; junction bases with no gene match: 6. The CDR3 loop is CASSTSWTSGYNEQFF. In nucleotides, the CDR3 is TGTGCCAGTAGTACTTCCTGGACTAGCGGCTACAATGAGCAGTTCTTC.

V gene TRBV28 combines with J gene TRBJ1-5; weak D call: TRBD1 (6 bases). The CDR3 has 15 residues. Trimming removed 7 bases from V and 4 bases from J, with 17 bases in between. Per the germline V gene, CDR1 is MDHEN and CDR2 is SYDVKM. The CDR3, as DNA: TGTGCCAGCACCTCCGGGGAGGGGGAGAATCAGCCCCAGCATTTT. This encodes CASTSGEGENQPQHF.

The chain is built from TRBV7-3 and TRBJ1-1; the match to TRBD1 covers 11 bases. V was clipped by 7 bases and J by 5 bases; unmatched bases: 9. Germline values: CDR1 SGHTA, CDR2 FQGTGA. This CDR3 spans 15 amino acids. The chain's CDR3 is CASKRTGGAGTEAFF. The CDR3 nucleotides are TGTGCCAGCAAAAGGACAGGGGGCGCGGGGACTGAAGCTTTCTTT.

This sequence joins TRBV27 and TRBJ1-2; TRBD1 aligns across 9 bases. J was trimmed by 6 bases and V by 4 bases; bases with no gene match: 6. Looked up from germline, CDR1 is MNHEY and CDR2 is SMNVEV (reference sequence). The CDR3 covers 14 residues. The CDR3 coding sequence is TGTGCCAGCAGTTCGCAACAGGGGGCGGATGGCTACACCTTC. Its translation is CASSSQQGADGYTF.